This TCR beta chain was obtained from a study of neurological immune-mediated disorders. Synthesis of cDNA was carried out by template-switch 5'RACE. The reaction used 10-nucleotide random UMIs. Via MiXCR, TCRdb re-called the 5' RACE reads, giving one row per CDR3 protein. The repertoire holds roughly 36,000 distinct CDR3 sequences, with 12% to 15% as singletons. This clonotype was detected ten times or more. The source is a woman in her forties or fifties with HTLV-1-associated myelopathy (HAM/TSP). The sample comprised PBMCs.

CDR3 coding DNA: TGTGCCAGCAGCCCGACCGGAGGGTCCCACGAGCAGTACGTC. Protein product: CASSPTGGSHEQYV. This rearrangement joins TRBV7-9 to TRBJ2-7; D is perhaps TRBD2 (6 bases). CDR3 size: 14 residues. Germline lookup yields CDR1 SEHNR and CDR2 FQNEAQ (reference sequence). With 5 bases removed from V and 5 bases from J, the gap between germline ends came to 16 bases.